This passage covers 23 T cell receptor beta chains from one sample sequenced in a study of cytomegalovirus exposure and HLA in healthy donors. PCR was performed using 60 Vbeta and 13 Jbeta primers. TCRdb's copy holds only in-frame clones and misses some; the assay was immunoSEQ multiplex PCR. The specimen's table records 80,000 or so clones. Sequenced material: PBMCs. All receptors derive from a man aged 50 or older in good health and CMV-seropositive.

J is TRBJ2-7 and V is TRBV2, with a tentative D call TRBD1 (5 bases). CDR3 length equals 13 residues. Germline V gene data show CDR1 as SNHLY and CDR2 as FYNNEI. The V end was cut by 11 bases, the J end by 0 bases, with 14 bases between. CDR3 in DNA: TGTGCCCAAACAGGATTAAGCTCCTACGAGCAGTACGTC. Its translation: CAQTGLSSYEQYV.

This chain uses TRBV7-3 with TRBJ2-3; possibly TRBD1 for D (5 bases). Trimming took 3 bases from V and 4 from J, leaving 11 bases between them. This CDR3 comprises 14 residues. CDR1 is SGHTA and CDR2 is FQGTGA in the germline V gene. This CDR3 reads CASSFGTGPDTQYF. CDR3 DNA: TGTGCCAGCAGCTTCGGCACAGGTCCAGATACGCAGTATTTT.

This sequence joins TRBV7-7 and TRBJ2-3; 7 bases are a match to TRBD1. This CDR3 region has 12 residues. CDR1 and CDR2 from the germline V gene are SSHAT and FNYEAQ (reference sequence). Trimming cost V 6 bases and J 5 bases; bases outside gene matches: 2. CDR3 loop: CASSSGGDTQYF. The DNA of the CDR3 is TGTGCCAGCAGTTCAGGGGGAGATACGCAGTATTTT.

The chain joins TRBV25-1 to TRBJ2-7; a weak D match, TRBD1 (6 bases). Between the trimmed V and J ends, which lost 2 bases and 2 bases, there was a span of 10 bases. The CDR3 runs 14 residues. The germline V gene has CDR1 MGHDK and CDR2 SYGVNS. The CDR3 loop is CASSEITGTYEQYF. The CDR3 DNA reads TGTGCCAGCAGTGAAATTACAGGGACCTACGAGCAGTACTTC.

V usage is TRBV18 and J usage is TRBJ2-7; TRBD1 aligns across 11 bases. V shed 6 bases and J 7 bases; nucleotides not matched to a gene: 11. The germline V gene has CDR1 KGHSH and CDR2 LQKENI. The CDR3 is 15 residues long. The CDR3 nucleotides are TGTGCCAGCTCCGCCAGAGGACAGGGGGCGCCTGAGCAGTACTTC. It is translated as CASSARGQGAPEQYF. Using reference TRBV18 and TRBJ2-7 for the parts outside the CDR3, the full variable domain is NAGVMQNPRHLVRRRGQEARLRCSPMKGHSHVYWYRQLPEEGLKFMVYLQKENIIDESGMPKERFSAEFPKEGPSILRIQQVVRGDSAAYFCASSARGQGAPEQYFGPGTRLTVT.

The chain joins TRBV14 to TRBJ1-1; D is possibly TRBD1 (6 bases). The V gene lost 0 bases and the J gene lost 0 bases, with 11 bases spanning the gap. The CDR3 covers 16 residues. Germline V gives CDR1 SGHDN, CDR2 FVKESK. The CDR3 loop reads CASSQEAGDLNTEAFF. CDR3 coding DNA: TGTGCCAGCAGCCAAGAGGCAGGGGACCTGAACACTGAAGCTTTCTTT.

V is TRBV5-5 and J is TRBJ2-7; TRBD2 is a possible D gene (5 bases). The CDR3 sequence is 15 residues long. CDR1 SGHKS and CDR2 YYEKEE come from the germline V gene (reference sequence). V lost 2 bases and J 0 bases, leaving 12 bases between the germline ends. The CDR3: CASSFEGAPSYEQYF. The CDR3 region has the DNA TGTGCCAGCAGCTTCGAGGGAGCCCCCTCCTACGAGCAGTACTTC.

The chain joins TRBV7-9 to TRBJ1-1; 9 bases are a match to TRBD1. V lost 6 bases, J lost 3 bases, and 5 bases stayed unmatched. The CDR3 totals 14 residues. Germline lookup yields CDR1 SEHNR and CDR2 FQNEAQ (reference sequence). CDR3 coding DNA: TGTGCCAGCAGACGGAGACAGGGGGACACTGAAGCTTTCTTT. The encoded protein is CASRRRQGDTEAFF.

The rearrangement joins TRBV11-2 to TRBJ1-5; D perhaps matches TRBD1 (5 bases). Trimming took off 5 bases at V and 2 bases at J, with 10 bases between the two ends. This CDR3 region has 14 residues. Germline V gene lookup returns CDR1 SGHAT and CDR2 FQNNGV. This CDR3 reads CASSPSGGNQPQHF. The CDR3 bases are TGTGCCAGCAGCCCTTCGGGGGGCAATCAGCCCCAGCATTTT.

V gene TRBV9 combines with J gene TRBJ1-2, with D perhaps matching TRBD1 (5 bases). The length of the CDR3 is 13 residues. Germline CDR1 SGDLS, CDR2 YYNGEE. With 0 bases removed from V and 3 bases from J, the gap between germline ends came to 6 bases. CDR3 region: CASSVVGDYGYTF. The CDR3 DNA reads TGTGCCAGCAGCGTAGTAGGGGACTATGGCTACACCTTC.

The chain is built from TRBV6-5 and TRBJ2-7, with 10 bases identical to TRBD2. The length of the CDR3 is 15 residues. The germline V gene encodes CDR1 MNHEY and CDR2 SVGAGI. J was trimmed by 2 bases and V by 6 bases; bases with no gene match: 7. CDR3 region: CASRLGLAAAYEQYF. CDR3 bases: TGTGCCAGCAGATTAGGACTAGCGGCCGCCTACGAGCAGTACTTC.

The chain links TRBV28 to TRBJ2-3, with D unresolved. The length of the CDR3 is 14 residues. CDR1 and CDR2 (germline): MDHEN, SYDVKM. V lost 1 base to trimming and J lost 0 bases, with 5 bases between them. CDR3 in amino acids: CASSLSSSTDTQYF. The CDR3 DNA sequence: TGTGCCAGCAGTTTATCGTCTAGCACAGATACGCAGTATTTT.

The genes are TRBV10-3 and TRBJ2-7; 10 bases are shared with TRBD1. The CDR3 length is 17 residues. The trim removed 3 bases at V and 5 bases at J, leaving 13 bases unmatched. Looked up from germline, CDR1 is ENHRY and CDR2 is SYGVKD. The CDR3 DNA is TGTGCCATCAGTGAAGGGTACGTACCGGACAGGGGGGACGAGCAGTACTTC. Translation gives CAISEGYVPDRGDEQYF.

The CDR3 DNA follows: TGTGCCAGTAGTATTTTCGGTGGTCCGAATGAAAAACTGTTTTTT. Its translation: CASSIFGGPNEKLFF. J is TRBJ1-4 and V is TRBV19, with D unclear. V was pared by 3 bases and J by 5 bases, with 13 bases between. In germline, CDR1 is LNHDA, CDR2 SQIVND (reference sequence). The CDR3 length is 15 residues.

The chain couples TRBV7-9 to TRBJ1-5; 7 positions agree with TRBD1. This CDR3 is 17 amino acids long. Losses at the gene ends were 3 bases for V and 7 bases for J; bases not matched to a gene: 15. The germline CDR1 and CDR2 sequences are SEHNR and FQNEAQ (reference sequence). CDR3 in amino acids: CASSLGQPTDLKQPQHF. CDR3 sequence (DNA): TGTGCCAGCAGCTTGGGACAGCCAACCGACCTGAAGCAGCCCCAGCATTTT. Supplemented by reference TRBV7-9 and TRBJ1-5, the full variable domain reads DTGVSQNPRHKITKRGQNVTFRCDPISEHNRLYWYRQTLGQGPEFLTYFQNEAQLEKSRLLSDRFSAERPKGSFSTLEIQRTEQGDSAMYLCASSLGQPTDLKQPQHFGDGTRLSIL.

The chain recombines TRBV21-1 with TRBJ1-2. TRBV21-1 is a known pseudogene. The CDR3 is made up of 16 amino acids. The CDR3 loop is CASRTAGGVRGYGYTF. For the CDR3, the DNA is TGTGCCAGCCGGACAGCGGGAGGGGTCCGGGGCTATGGCTACACCTTC.

This sequence joins TRBV28 and TRBJ2-2; 8 nucleotides line up with TRBD2. The CDR3 covers 15 residues. The germline V gene encodes CDR1 MDHEN and CDR2 SYDVKM. The V segment lost 3 bases and the J segment 5 bases; nucleotides outside the gene matches: 5. As DNA, the CDR3 is TGTGCCAGCAGTTTCGGGGGGGATAGGACCGGGGAGCTGTTTTTT. Its protein product is CASSFGGDRTGELFF.

V gene TRBV2 combines with J gene TRBJ1-1, with TRBD1 identical over 7 bases. The V gene end was trimmed by 10 bases and the J gene end by 1 base; junction bases not matched to a gene: 9. Germline values: CDR1 SNHLY, CDR2 FYNNEI. This CDR3 spans 14 amino acids. The CDR3 nucleotides read TGTGCCACCCGAGCCGACAGGGAGAACACTGAAGCTTTCTTT. This gives the protein CATRADRENTEAFF.

The genes are TRBV11-3 and TRBJ1-3; the D gene is possibly TRBD1 (6 bases). V lost 4 bases and J 4 bases, leaving 14 bases between the germline ends. The CDR3 totals 15 residues. Germline loops: CDR1 SGHNT, CDR2 YENEEA. CDR3 sequence: CASSSSGAIGNTIYF. CDR3 coding DNA: TGTGCCAGCAGCTCTTCAGGGGCCATCGGAAACACCATATATTTT. Filled out from reference TRBV11-3 and TRBJ1-3, the complete variable domain reads EAGVVQSPRYKIIEKKQPVAFWCNPISGHNTLYWYLQNLGQGPELLIRYENEEAVDDSQLPKDRFSAERLKGVDSTLKIQPAELGDSAVYLCASSSSGAIGNTIYFGEGSWLTVV.

V is TRBV12-2 and J is TRBJ2-5; the table names TRBD2, a call not compared with the DNA. TRBV12-2 is a documented pseudogene. The length of the CDR3 is 15 residues. CDR3 residues: CASRLSGSLKETQYF. CDR3 nucleotide sequence: TGTGCAAGTCGCCTTAGCGGGAGTCTCAAAGAGACCCAGTACTTC.

The CDR3 loop reads CASSSLLPYNEQFF. The CDR3 DNA reads TGCGCCAGCAGCTCCCTTCTACCCTACAATGAGCAGTTCTTC. This chain uses TRBV5-1 with TRBJ2-1; D remains unclear. There are 14 residues in the CDR3. Trimming cost V 3 bases and J 2 bases, with 9 bases left between them. Looked up from germline, CDR1 is SGHRS and CDR2 is YFSETQ.

This sequence joins TRBV19 and TRBJ1-2; possibly TRBD1 for D (6 bases). The CDR3 runs 17 residues. Trimming pared 6 bases from V and 3 bases from J, leaving 23 bases between. Germline CDR1 reads LNHDA; CDR2 reads SQIVND (reference sequence). In DNA, the CDR3 is TGTGCCAGTAGCCCCGAGGGGGTTGGGGCAGCAGACTATGGCTACACCTTC. It specifies CASSPEGVGAADYGYTF.

The rearrangement links TRBV6-1 to TRBJ1-1; D gene uncertain. The length of the CDR3 is 13 residues. The germline CDR1 and CDR2 sequences are MNHNS and SASEGT. Trimming removed 11 bases at V and 1 base at J, with 14 bases between. The CDR3 protein is CAARGLRNTEAFF. The CDR3 region has the DNA TGTGCCGCCCGAGGACTGAGGAACACTGAAGCTTTCTTT.